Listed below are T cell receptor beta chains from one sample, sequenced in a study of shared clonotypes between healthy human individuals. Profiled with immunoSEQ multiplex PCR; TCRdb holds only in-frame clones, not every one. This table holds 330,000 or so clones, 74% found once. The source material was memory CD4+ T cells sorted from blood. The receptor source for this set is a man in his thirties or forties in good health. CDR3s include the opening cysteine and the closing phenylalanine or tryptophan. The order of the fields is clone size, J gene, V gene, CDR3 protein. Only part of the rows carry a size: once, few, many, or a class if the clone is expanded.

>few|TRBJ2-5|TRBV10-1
CASSGQYQETQYF
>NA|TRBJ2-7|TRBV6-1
CASSATSGDSYEQYF
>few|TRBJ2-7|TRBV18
CASSREDSGGLASYEQYF
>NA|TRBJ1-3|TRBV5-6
CASSSRWGSGNTIYF
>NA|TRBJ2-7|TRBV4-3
CASSQDWGERAYEQYF
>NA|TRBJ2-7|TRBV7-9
CASSLVPNEQYF
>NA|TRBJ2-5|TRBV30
CAWSGLAGETQYF
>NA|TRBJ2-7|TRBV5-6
CASSTDRRFYEQYF
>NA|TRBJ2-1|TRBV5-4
CASSFDSSSYNEQFF
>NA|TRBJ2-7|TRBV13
CATHIRRGDEQYF
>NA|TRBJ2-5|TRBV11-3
CASSDSGVSETQYF
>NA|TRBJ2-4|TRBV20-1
CSARVGGVQYF
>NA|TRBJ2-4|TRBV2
CASTSFSRAYF
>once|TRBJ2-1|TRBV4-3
CASSQDDLGQSPYNEQFF
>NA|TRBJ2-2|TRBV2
CASSFAGGKWNTGELFF
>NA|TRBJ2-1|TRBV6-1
CASSEVGGSATYEQFF
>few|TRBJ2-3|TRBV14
CASSHTLNRDTQYF
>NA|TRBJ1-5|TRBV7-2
CASSLEDEYSNQPQHF
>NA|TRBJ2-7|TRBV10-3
CAIAGGPPYEQYF
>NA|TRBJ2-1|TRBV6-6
CASGTGFGEQFF
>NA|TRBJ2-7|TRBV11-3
CASSPNGLSYEQYF
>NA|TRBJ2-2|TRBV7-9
CASSSKTGELFF
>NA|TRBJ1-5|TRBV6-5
CASRRQGGNQPQHF
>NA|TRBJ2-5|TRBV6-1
CASSKRPEETQYF
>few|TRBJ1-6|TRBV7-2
CASSPRQGVNSPLHF
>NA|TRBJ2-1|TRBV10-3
CAISEQGYNEQFF
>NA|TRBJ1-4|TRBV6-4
CASSQPGIGVRRWLFF
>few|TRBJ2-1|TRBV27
CASSLIGLAGNNEQFF
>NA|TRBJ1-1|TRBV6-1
CASTWTGGGSEAFF
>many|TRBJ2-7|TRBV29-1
CSVLVSYEQYF
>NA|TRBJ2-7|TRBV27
CASSFTVGEQYF
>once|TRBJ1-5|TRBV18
CASSRDSNQPQHF
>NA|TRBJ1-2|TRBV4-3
CASSQDTGRVLGYTF
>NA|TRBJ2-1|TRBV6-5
CASSYAEGGARNEQFF
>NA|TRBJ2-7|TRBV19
CASSVDRGRGEQYF
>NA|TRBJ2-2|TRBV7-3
CASASSLGGELFF
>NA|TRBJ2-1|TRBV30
CAWSADRESPFF